Below, one T cell receptor beta chain is given with its context. The sample originates from a study of blood T cell repertoires in COVID-19. The Seattle patients, enrolled during active infection, were followed longitudinally. Study processing details: Estimation of nucleated cell counts relied on the amplification of reference gene primers. The assay was immunoSEQ multiplex PCR, and TCRdb's table has in-frame clones only and misses some. The DNA was the basis for D and trimming; V, J and clone size are from that table. The table includes about 200,000 clones, roughly 88% detected once. CDR3 length: 16 amino acids. Germline assignment: CDR1 MNHEY and CDR2 SVGAGI. After removal of 6 bases from V and 1 base from J, the junction contained 11 bases not matched to a gene.

The genes are TRBV6-5 and TRBJ1-1; 7 positions match TRBD1. The sequence was obtained from a man over 45 with COVID-19, enrolled during active disease. The sequencing sample was made of peripheral blood. CDR3 protein: CASRYRDRQRNTEAFF. CDR3 nucleotide sequence: TGTGCCAGCAGGTACCGGGACAGACAAAGGAACACTGAAGCTTTCTTT.